This passage covers 8 T cell receptor beta chains from one sample sequenced in a study of blood T cell repertoires in COVID-19. Libraries were prepared by immunoSEQ multiplex PCR; TCRdb keeps only in-frame clonotypes and omits some of them. Among about 160,000 clones listed, 82% were seen once. The sequencing sample was made of peripheral blood. The receptors were gathered from a woman in her 40s with COVID-19, enrolled during active disease.

The V gene is TRBV30, the J gene TRBJ2-5; 9 nucleotides match TRBD2. CDR3 length equals 15 residues. CDR1 and CDR2 (germline): GTSNPN, SVGIG (reference sequence). J lost 4 bases, V lost 1 base, and 7 bases had no gene match. This CDR3 reads CAWSAVRGGRETQYF. CDR3 in DNA: TGTGCCTGGAGTGCTGTGCGGGGGGGACGAGAGACCCAGTACTTC.

This clone occurred a few times. The chain uses TRBV29-1 and TRBJ2-3, with 8 positions matching TRBD1. Germline-derived CDR1 and CDR2 are SQVTM and ANQGSEA. V gave up 6 bases and J gave up 6 bases; unmatched junction bases: 8. The CDR3 has 13 residues. The CDR3 DNA is TGCAGCGTGACAGGGGAGAATCACGATACGCAGTATTTT. Translation gives CSVTGENHDTQYF.

The chain recombines TRBV15 with TRBJ1-3; D is unclear. V lost 0 bases and J 8 bases, leaving 8 bases between the germline ends. The length of the CDR3 is 13 residues. Looked up from germline, CDR1 is LNHNV and CDR2 is YYDKDF (reference sequence). The CDR3 DNA is TGTGCCACCAGCAGAGATCCTCGTGACACCATATATTTT. Protein product: CATSRDPRDTIYF. Full variable domain (missing parts from reference TRBV15 and TRBJ1-3): DAMVIQNPRYQVTQFGKPVTLSCSQTLNHNVMYWYQQKSSQAPKLLFHYYDKDFNNEADTPDNFQSRRPNTSFCFLDIRSPGLGDTAMYLCATSRDPRDTIYFGEGSWLTVV.

The table lists this clone with a count of one. The rearrangement joins TRBV7-3 to TRBJ2-3; D is unresolved. This CDR3 comprises 13 residues. Germline CDR1 and CDR2: SGHTA and FQGTGA. V dropped 4 bases and J dropped 6 bases, with 11 bases sitting between them. In nucleotides, the CDR3 is TGTGCCAGCAGCTCCCCCCTAACGGATACGCAGTATTTT. Translation gives CASSSPLTDTQYF.

This CDR3 reads CATSDPLFPAGYTF. The CDR3 nucleotides are TGTGCCACCAGTGATCCACTTTTCCCCGCTGGCTACACCTTC. This chain connects TRBV24-1 to TRBJ1-2; no clear D gene. Trimming shortened V by 3 bases and J by 7 bases, and 14 bases separated the two germline ends. The CDR3 loop spans 14 amino acids. Germline CDR1 KGHDR, CDR2 SFDVKD.

This clone was counted ten times or more. The CDR3 loop is CASSYASIGRGPQHF. As DNA, the CDR3 is TGTGCCAGCAGTTACGCGTCGATAGGGAGGGGGCCCCAGCATTTT. The chain couples TRBV6-5 to TRBJ1-5; TRBD1 might be the D (5 bases). Trimming pared 2 bases from V and 9 bases from J, leaving 17 bases between. The CDR3 loop spans 15 amino acids. Germline V gene data show CDR1 as MNHEY and CDR2 as SVGAGI.

This sequence joins TRBV28 and TRBJ1-3; D gene ambiguous. Germline V lookup: CDR1 MDHEN, CDR2 SYDVKM. This CDR3 has 17 residues. V was pared by 6 bases and J by 1 base, with 19 bases between. The CDR3 reads CASSLRLLLVSGNTIYF. The CDR3 DNA reads as TGTGCCAGCAGCCTTAGACTTCTGCTGGTGTCTGGAAACACCATATATTTT.

The genes are TRBV27 and TRBJ2-3, with a weak D call TRBD1 (6 bases). V was shortened by 4 bases and J by 2 bases, with 10 bases between the two germline ends. Germline-derived CDR1 and CDR2 are MNHEY and SMNVEV (reference sequence). This CDR3 is built from 14 residues. In DNA form, the CDR3 reads TGTGCCAGCAGTTCCTGGACAGACACAGATACGCAGTATTTT. This sequence encodes CASSSWTDTDTQYF.